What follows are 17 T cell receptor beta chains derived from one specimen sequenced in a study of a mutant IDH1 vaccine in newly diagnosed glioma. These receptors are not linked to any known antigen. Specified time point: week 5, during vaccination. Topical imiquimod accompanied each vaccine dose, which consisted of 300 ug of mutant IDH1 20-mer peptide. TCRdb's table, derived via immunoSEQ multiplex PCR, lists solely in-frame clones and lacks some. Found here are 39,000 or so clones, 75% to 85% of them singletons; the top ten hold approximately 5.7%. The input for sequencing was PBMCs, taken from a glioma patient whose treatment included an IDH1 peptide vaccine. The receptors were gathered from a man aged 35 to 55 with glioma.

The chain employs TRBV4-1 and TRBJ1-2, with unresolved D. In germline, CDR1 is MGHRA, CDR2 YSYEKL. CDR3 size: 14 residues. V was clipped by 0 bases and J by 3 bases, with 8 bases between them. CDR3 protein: CASSQDPDYYGYTF. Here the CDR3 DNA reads TGCGCCAGCAGCCAAGATCCCGATTACTATGGCTACACCTTC.

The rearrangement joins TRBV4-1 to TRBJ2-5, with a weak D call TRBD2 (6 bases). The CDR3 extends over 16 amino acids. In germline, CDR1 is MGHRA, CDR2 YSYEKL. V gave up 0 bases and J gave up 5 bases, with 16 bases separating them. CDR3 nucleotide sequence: TGCGCCAGCAGCCAAGATGGGGCTAGAGGGAGGGAGACCCAGTACTTC. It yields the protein CASSQDGARGRETQYF.

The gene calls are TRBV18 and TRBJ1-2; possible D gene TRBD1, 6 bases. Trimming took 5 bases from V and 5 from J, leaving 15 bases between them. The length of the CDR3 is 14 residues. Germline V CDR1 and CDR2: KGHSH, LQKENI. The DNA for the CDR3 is TGTGCCAGCTCAGAAGTCAGGGGACGATATGGCTACACCTTC. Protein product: CASSEVRGRYGYTF.

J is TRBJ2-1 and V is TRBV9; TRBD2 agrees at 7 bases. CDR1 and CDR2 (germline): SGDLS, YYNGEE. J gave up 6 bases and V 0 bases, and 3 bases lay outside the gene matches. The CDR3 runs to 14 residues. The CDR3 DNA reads TGTGCCAGCAGCGTAGCGGGGAGGGTCAATGAGCAGTTCTTC. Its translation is CASSVAGRVNEQFF.

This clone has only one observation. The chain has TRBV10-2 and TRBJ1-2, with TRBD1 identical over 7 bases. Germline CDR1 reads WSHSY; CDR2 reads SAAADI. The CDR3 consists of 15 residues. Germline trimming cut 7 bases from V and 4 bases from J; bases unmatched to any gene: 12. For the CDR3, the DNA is TGCGCCAGCACCGGGTGGGCAGGGGGTAGCTATGGCTACACCTTC. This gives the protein CASTGWAGGSYGYTF.

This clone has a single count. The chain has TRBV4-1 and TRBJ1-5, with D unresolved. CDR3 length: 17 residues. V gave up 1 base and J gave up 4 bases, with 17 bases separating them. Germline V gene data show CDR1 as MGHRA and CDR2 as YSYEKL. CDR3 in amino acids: CASSQGFGKGLNQPQHF. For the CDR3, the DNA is TGCGCCAGCAGCCAAGGGTTCGGGAAAGGCCTAAATCAGCCCCAGCATTTT.

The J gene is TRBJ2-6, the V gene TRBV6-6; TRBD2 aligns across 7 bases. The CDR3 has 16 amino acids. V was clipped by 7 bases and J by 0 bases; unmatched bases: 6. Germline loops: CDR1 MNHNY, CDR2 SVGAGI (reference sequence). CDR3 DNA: TGTGCCAGCACGGCCGGGAGGCCCTCTGGGGCCAACGTCCTGACTTTC. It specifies CASTAGRPSGANVLTF.

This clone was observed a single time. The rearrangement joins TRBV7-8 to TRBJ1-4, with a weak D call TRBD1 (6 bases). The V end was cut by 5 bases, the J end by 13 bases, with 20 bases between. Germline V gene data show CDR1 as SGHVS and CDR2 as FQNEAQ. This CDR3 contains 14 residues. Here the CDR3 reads CASSPLQGIWGLFF. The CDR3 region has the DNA TGTGCCAGCAGCCCCCTACAGGGAATTTGGGGACTGTTTTTT. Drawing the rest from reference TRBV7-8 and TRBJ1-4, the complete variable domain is GAGVSQSPRYKVAKRGQDVALRCDPISGHVSLFWYQQALGQGPEFLTYFQNEAQLDKSGLPSDRFFAERPEGSVSTLKIQRTQQEDSAVYLCASSPLQGIWGLFFGSGTQLSVL.

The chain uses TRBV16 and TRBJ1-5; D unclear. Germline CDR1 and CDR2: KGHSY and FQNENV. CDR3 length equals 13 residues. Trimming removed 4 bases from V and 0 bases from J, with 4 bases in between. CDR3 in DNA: TGTGCCAGCAGCCTATTTAGCAATCAGCCCCAGCATTTT. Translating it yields CASSLFSNQPQHF.

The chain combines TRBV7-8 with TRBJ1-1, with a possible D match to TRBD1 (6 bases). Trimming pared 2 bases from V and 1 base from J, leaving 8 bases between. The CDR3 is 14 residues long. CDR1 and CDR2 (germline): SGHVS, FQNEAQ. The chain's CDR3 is CASSLLGGNTEAFF. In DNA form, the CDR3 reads TGTGCCAGCAGCTTATTAGGGGGGAACACTGAAGCTTTCTTT.

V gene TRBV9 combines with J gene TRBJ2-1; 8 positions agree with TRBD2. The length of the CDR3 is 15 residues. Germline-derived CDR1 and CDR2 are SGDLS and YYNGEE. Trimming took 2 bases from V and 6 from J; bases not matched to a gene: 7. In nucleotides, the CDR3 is TGTGCCAGCAGCGTCAATAGCGGGGATTTCAATGAGCAGTTCTTC. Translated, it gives CASSVNSGDFNEQFF. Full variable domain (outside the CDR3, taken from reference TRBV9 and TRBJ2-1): DSGVTQTPKHLITATGQRVTLRCSPRSGDLSVYWYQQSLDQGLQFLIQYYNGEERAKGNILERFSAQQFPDLHSELNLSSLELGDSALYFCASSVNSGDFNEQFFGPGTRLTVL.

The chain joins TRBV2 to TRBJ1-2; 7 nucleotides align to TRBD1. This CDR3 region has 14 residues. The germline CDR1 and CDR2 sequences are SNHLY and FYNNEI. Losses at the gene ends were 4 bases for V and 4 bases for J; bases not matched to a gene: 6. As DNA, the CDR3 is TGTGCCAGCAGTGTAGGGGGCGTCCTCTATGGCTACACCTTC. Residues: CASSVGGVLYGYTF.

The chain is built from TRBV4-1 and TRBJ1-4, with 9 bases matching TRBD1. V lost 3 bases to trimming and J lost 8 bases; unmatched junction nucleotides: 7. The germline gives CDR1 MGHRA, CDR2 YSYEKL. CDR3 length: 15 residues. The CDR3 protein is CASSHRDRAGEKLFF. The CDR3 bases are TGCGCCAGCAGCCACCGGGACAGGGCTGGAGAAAAACTGTTTTTT.

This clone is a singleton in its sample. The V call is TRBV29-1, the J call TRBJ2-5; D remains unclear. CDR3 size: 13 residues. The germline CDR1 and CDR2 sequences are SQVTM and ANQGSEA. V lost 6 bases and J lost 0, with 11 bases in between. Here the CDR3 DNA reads TGCAGCGTCCCCAGGATGTACCAAGAGACCCAGTACTTC. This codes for CSVPRMYQETQYF.

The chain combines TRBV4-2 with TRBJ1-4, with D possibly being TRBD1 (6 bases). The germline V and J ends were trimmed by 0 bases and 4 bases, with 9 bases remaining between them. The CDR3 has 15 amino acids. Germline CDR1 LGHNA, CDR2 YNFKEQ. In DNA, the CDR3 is TGTGCCAGCAGCCAAGATCGACAGGTTAATGAAAAACTGTTTTTT. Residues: CASSQDRQVNEKLFF.

The CDR3 loop reads CASSPPTYNSPLHF. The CDR3 DNA reads as TGCGCCAGCAGCCCCCCGACCTATAATTCACCCCTCCACTTT. V usage is TRBV5-1 and J usage is TRBJ1-6; no definite D call. CDR3 size: 14 residues. Germline V CDR1 and CDR2: SGHRS, YFSETQ. Trimming took off 4 bases at V and 2 bases at J, with 7 bases between the two ends.

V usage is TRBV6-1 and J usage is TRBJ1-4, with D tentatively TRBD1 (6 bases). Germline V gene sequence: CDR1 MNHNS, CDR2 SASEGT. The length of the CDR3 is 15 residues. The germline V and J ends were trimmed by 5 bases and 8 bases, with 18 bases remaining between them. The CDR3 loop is CASSIGGGRLEKLFF. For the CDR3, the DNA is TGTGCCAGCAGTATAGGGGGGGGGCGCCTGGAAAAACTGTTTTTT.